This T cell receptor beta chain was observed in a study of CD8 T cells in Susac syndrome. The CDR3 spans 14 residues. Germline-derived CDR1 and CDR2 are SGHTA and FQGNSA. V gave up 5 bases and J gave up 9 bases; unmatched junction bases: 8. Blood CD8+ and CD4+ T cells underwent high-throughput TCR beta sequencing. Controls comprised healthy donors matched for age and sex. TEMRA cells were FACS-enriched, with CD8+ and CD4+ T cells isolated negatively. Reverse transcription of roughly 0.5 to 1 ug RNA was carried out with random hexamers. Amplification of TCR beta CDR3 across 54 Vbeta and 13 Jbeta was performed with immunoSEQ multiplex PCR. TCRdb redid the calling of the immunoSEQ multiplex PCR reads with MiXCR, one entry per CDR3 protein. The data show fewer than 200,000 distinct CDR3 sequences, about 95% seen once.

Sequencing used CD4+ T cells from PBMCs. V usage is TRBV7-2 and J usage is TRBJ2-4, with 9 bases aligning to TRBD2. This TCR was sampled from a human donor in good health. CDR3 sequence (DNA): TGTGCCAGCAGCCCTGGGACTAGCAGTTCCATTCAGTACTTC. This sequence encodes CASSPGTSSSIQYF.